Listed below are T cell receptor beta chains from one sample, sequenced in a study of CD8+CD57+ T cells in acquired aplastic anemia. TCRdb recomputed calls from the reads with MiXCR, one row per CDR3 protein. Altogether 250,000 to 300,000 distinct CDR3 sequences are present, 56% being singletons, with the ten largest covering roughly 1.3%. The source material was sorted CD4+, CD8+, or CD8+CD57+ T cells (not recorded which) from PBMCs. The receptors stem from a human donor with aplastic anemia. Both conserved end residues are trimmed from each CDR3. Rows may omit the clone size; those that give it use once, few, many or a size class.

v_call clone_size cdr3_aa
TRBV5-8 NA ASSLGTGEWATEAF
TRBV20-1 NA SARARTSGTRGTDTQY
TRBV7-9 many ASSFRGGNSPLH
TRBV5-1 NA ASSYGPLVTGELF
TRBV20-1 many SARPAGQGSYEQY
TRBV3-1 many ASRQGVEGYGYT
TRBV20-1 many SRPGQGTDTQY
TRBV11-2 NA ASSLGVAGQETQY
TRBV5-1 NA ASSLDGGNEQY
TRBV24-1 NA ATSDGRRYSGANVLT
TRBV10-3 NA PISSHRAPSMKY
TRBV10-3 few AISDSLMNTEAF
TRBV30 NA AWSGTRKNIQY
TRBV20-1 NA SASPGQGGEAF
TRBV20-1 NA SARHGRALVHTQY
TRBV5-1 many ASSFFGEPTDTQY
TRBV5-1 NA ASRPGLAGIYEQY
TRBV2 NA ASSEEGGYTGELF
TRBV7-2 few ASSLAGGRGETQY
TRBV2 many ASTVFDEQF
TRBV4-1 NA ASTKTGRPGYTGELL
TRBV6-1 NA AISEQIAGSTGELF
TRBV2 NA ASSGRGETQY
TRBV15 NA ATSRVGNTEAF
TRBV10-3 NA AIRIQPGQGTDTQY
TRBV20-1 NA SARVPGSDYGYT
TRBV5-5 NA ASSSTSGFTGELF
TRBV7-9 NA ASSWAGSHSYEQY
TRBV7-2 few ASTRLTGVGSEAF
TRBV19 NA ASSRGGLDTQY
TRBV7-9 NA ASSPTPTDNYEQY
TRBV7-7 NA ASSLVYVSQETQY
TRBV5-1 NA ASSEKELRGMSEQY
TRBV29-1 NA SVGTSGSYEQF
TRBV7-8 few ASSPNGDGYT
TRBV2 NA ASRTMTNEKLF
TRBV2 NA ASSVKDTGELF
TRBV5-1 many ASSLDRAANTEAF
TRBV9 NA ASSVGQGVHHEQF
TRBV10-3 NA AISDPRQSGLDYGYT
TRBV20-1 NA SGMTGLNYGYT
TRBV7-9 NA ASSPPRVGGQGSSGQY
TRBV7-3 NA ASSFSREIEQF